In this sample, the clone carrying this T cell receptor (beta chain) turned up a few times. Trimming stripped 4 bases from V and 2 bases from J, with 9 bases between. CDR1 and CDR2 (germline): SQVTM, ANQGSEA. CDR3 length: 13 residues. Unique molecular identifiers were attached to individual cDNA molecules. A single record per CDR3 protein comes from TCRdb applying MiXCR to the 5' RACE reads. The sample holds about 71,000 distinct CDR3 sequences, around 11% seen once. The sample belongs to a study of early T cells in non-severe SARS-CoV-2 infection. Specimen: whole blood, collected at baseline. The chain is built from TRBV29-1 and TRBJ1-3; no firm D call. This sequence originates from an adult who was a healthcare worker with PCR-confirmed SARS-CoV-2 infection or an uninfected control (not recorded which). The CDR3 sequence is CSVGGRAGNTIYF. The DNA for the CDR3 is TGCAGCGTTGGTGGGAGGGCTGGAAACACCATATATTTT. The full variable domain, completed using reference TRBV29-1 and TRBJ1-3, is SAVISQKPSRDICQRGTSLTIQCQVDSQVTMMFWYRQQPGQSLTLIATANQGSEATYESGFVIDKFPISRPNLTFSTLTVSNMSPEDSSIYLCSVGGRAGNTIYFGEGSWLTVV.